Shown below are 10 T cell receptor beta chains from a single sample sequenced in a study of T cell responses to AZD1222 COVID-19 vaccine. Clones were read by immunoSEQ multiplex PCR, and TCRdb kept only the in-frame ones, dropping some. The sample carries some 48,000 clones, approximately 83% recorded once. The starting material was peripheral blood, obtained 28 days after the second AZD1222 dose. These receptors all come from an adult who received the AZD1222 COVID-19 vaccine.

CDR3 in amino acids: CASRRTGAGGSPAEYF. CDR3 coding DNA: TGTGCCAGCAGAAGGACAGGGGCCGGCGGGAGTCCGGCGGAGTACTTC. The genes are TRBV21-1 and TRBJ2-7; the table's D call, TRBD1, has no DNA check behind it. TRBV21-1 is marked as a pseudogene. The CDR3 extends over 16 amino acids.

The chain joins TRBV7-6 to TRBJ2-7, with no clear D. V was shortened by 9 bases and J by 3 bases, with 3 bases between the two germline ends. The CDR3 extends over 9 amino acids. Per the germline V gene, CDR1 is SGHVS and CDR2 is FNYEAQ. The CDR3 protein is CARNYEQYF. CDR3 in DNA: TGTGCCAGAAACTACGAGCAGTACTTC. Variable domain in full (rest from reference TRBV7-6 and TRBJ2-7): GAGVSQSPRYKVTKRGQDVALRCDPISGHVSLYWYRQALGQGPEFLTYFNYEAQQDKSGLPNDRFSAERPEGSISTLTIQRTEQRDSAMYRCARNYEQYFGPGTRLTVT.

The chain combines TRBV19 with TRBJ1-1; TRBD1 agrees at 8 bases. Germline CDR1 is LNHDA and CDR2 is SQIVND (reference sequence). The CDR3 totals 15 residues. Germline trimming cut 3 bases from V and 0 bases from J; bases unmatched to any gene: 3. The CDR3 sequence: CASSMTGALNTEAFF. CDR3 bases: TGTGCCAGTAGTATGACAGGGGCCTTGAACACTGAAGCTTTCTTT. The variable domain in full, with the rest retrieved from reference TRBV19 and TRBJ1-1, is DGGITQSPKYLFRKEGQNVTLSCEQNLNHDAMYWYRQDPGQGLRLIYYSQIVNDFQKGDIAEGYSVSREKKESFPLTVTSAQKNPTAFYLCASSMTGALNTEAFFGQGTRLTVV.

The chain carries TRBV7-3 and TRBJ2-1; 10 bases are a match to TRBD2. Germline V gene data show CDR1 as SGHTA and CDR2 as FQGTGA. This CDR3 has 15 residues. After removal of 6 bases from V and 5 bases from J, the junction contained 7 bases not matched to a gene. The CDR3 here is CASSSAGTSDNEQFF. The CDR3 DNA is TGTGCCAGCAGTTCAGCCGGGACTAGCGACAATGAGCAGTTCTTC. The full variable domain, its missing parts supplied by reference TRBV7-3 and TRBJ2-1, is GAGVSQTPSNKVTEKGKYVELRCDPISGHTALYWYRQSLGQGPEFLIYFQGTGAADDSGLPNDRFFAVRPEGSVSTLKIQRTERGDSAVYLCASSSAGTSDNEQFFGPGTRLTVL.

The genes are TRBV7-9 and TRBJ2-5; no reliable D call. V dropped 8 bases and J dropped 5 bases, with 18 bases sitting between them. The germline CDR1 and CDR2 sequences are SEHNR and FQNEAQ (reference sequence). CDR3 length: 14 residues. The CDR3 DNA is TGTGCCAGCGATCTACCTACCGCCGGGGAGACCCAGTACTTC. This translates into CASDLPTAGETQYF.

The V and J genes are TRBV18 and TRBJ2-7; no clear D gene. The CDR3 runs to 13 residues. Germline CDR1 KGHSH, CDR2 LQKENI. V was pared by 6 bases and J by 1 base, with 10 bases between. The chain's CDR3 is CASSPEQSYEQYF. As DNA, the CDR3 is TGTGCCAGCTCCCCGGAACAGTCCTACGAGCAGTACTTC.

This clone was found a few times. The rearrangement joins TRBV3-1 (or the pseudogene TRBV3-2) to TRBJ1-6; no reliable D call. There are 13 residues in the CDR3. The germline CDR1 and CDR2 sequences are LGHDT and YNNKEL (reference sequence). V was shortened by 6 bases and J by 6 bases, with 9 bases between the two germline ends. The CDR3 sequence: CASRETRNSPLHF. Written as DNA, the CDR3 is TGTGCCAGCAGGGAGACTCGTAATTCACCCCTCCACTTT.

The chain uses TRBV19 and TRBJ1-1; the match to TRBD1 covers 8 bases. CDR1 is LNHDA and CDR2 is SQIVND in the germline V gene (reference sequence). The CDR3 runs 15 residues. V shed 7 bases and J 3 bases; nucleotides not matched to a gene: 10. In DNA, the CDR3 is TGTGCCAGTACCGGACAGGGAATCCTCTACACTGAAGCTTTCTTT. Translated, it gives CASTGQGILYTEAFF.

This chain connects TRBV28 to TRBJ2-5; 9 bases map to TRBD2. CDR1 and CDR2 (germline): MDHEN, SYDVKM. This CDR3 contains 17 residues. The ends lost 4 bases at V and 2 bases at J; junction bases unmatched: 11. CDR3 sequence: CASSSLFSAGGQETQYF. As DNA, the CDR3 is TGTGCCAGCAGTTCCCTTTTTTCGGCGGGGGGGCAAGAGACCCAGTACTTC.

CDR3 loop: CASGPTGGAHNEQFF. In nucleotides, the CDR3 is TGTGCCAGCGGCCCCACAGGGGGCGCCCACAATGAGCAGTTCTTC. The rearrangement uses TRBV6-4 and TRBJ2-1; TRBD1 agrees at 9 bases. Germline V lookup: CDR1 MRHNA, CDR2 SNTAGT. J lost 5 bases, V lost 8 bases, and 10 bases had no gene match. CDR3 length: 15 amino acids.